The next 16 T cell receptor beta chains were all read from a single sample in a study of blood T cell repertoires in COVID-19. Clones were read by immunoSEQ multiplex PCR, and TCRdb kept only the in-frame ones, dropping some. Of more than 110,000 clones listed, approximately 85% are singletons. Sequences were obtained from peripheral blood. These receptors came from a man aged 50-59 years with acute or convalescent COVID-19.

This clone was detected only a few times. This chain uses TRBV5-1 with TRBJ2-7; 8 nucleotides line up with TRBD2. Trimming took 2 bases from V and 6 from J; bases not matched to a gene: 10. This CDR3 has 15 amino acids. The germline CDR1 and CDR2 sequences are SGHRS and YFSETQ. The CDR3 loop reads CASSFSGGVRLEQYF. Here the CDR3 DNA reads TGCGCCAGCAGCTTCAGCGGGGGAGTCCGGCTCGAGCAGTACTTC.

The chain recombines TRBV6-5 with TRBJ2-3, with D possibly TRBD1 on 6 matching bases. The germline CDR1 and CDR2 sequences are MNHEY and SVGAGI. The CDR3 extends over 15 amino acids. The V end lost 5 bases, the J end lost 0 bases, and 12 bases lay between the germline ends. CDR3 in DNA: TGTGCCAGCAGTCCGGGACAATTTAGCACAGATACGCAGTATTTT. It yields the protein CASSPGQFSTDTQYF.

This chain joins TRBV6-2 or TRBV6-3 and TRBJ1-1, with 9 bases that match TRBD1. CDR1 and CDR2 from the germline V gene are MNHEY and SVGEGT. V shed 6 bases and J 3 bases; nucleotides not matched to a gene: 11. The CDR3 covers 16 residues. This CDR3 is CASSPPGDREYTEAFF. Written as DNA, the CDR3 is TGTGCCAGCAGCCCTCCTGGGGACAGGGAGTACACTGAAGCTTTCTTT.

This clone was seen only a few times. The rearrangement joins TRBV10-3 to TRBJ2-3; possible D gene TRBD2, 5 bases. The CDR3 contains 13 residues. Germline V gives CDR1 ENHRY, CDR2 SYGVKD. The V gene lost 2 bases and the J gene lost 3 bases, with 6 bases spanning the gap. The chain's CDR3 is CAISEGGTDTQYF. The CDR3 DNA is TGTGCCATCAGTGAGGGCGGGACAGATACGCAGTATTTT.

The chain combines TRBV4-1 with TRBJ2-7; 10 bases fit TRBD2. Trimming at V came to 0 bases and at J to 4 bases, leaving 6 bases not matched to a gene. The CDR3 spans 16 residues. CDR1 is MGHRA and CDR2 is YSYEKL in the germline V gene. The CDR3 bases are TGCGCCAGCAGCCAAGATGATCTAGCGGGGGATTACGAGCAGTACTTC. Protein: CASSQDDLAGDYEQYF.

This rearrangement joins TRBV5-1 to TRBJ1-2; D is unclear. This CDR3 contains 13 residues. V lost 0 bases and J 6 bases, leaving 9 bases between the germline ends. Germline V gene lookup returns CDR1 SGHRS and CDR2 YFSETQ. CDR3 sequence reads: CASSLALQDGYTF. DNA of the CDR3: TGCGCCAGCAGCTTGGCCTTACAAGATGGCTACACCTTC.

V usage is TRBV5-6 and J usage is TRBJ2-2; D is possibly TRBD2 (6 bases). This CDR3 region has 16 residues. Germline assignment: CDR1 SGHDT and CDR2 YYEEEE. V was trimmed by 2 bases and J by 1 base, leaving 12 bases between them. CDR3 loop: CASSLKRGGNTGELFF. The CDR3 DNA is TGTGCCAGCAGCTTAAAGAGGGGAGGGAACACCGGGGAGCTGTTTTTT.

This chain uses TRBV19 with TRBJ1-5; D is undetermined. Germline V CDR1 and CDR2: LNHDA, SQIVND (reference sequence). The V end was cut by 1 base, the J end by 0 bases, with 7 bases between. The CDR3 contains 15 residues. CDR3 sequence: CASSIGLDSNQPQHF. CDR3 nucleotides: TGTGCCAGTAGTATAGGACTGGATAGCAATCAGCCCCAGCATTTT.

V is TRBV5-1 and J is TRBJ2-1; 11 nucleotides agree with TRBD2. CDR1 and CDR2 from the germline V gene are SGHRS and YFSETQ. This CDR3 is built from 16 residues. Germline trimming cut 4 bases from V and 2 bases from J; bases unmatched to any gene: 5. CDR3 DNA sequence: TGCGCCAGCAGCCTTAGCGGGAGGGAACCCTACAATGAGCAGTTCTTC. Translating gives CASSLSGREPYNEQFF.

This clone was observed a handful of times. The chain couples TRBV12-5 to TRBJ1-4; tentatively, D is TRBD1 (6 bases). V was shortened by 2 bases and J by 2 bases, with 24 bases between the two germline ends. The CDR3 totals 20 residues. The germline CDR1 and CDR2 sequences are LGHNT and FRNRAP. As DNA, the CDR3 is TGTGCTAGTGGTTTGATGGCCCTCCCGGACAGTCATTCCACTAATGAAAAACTGTTTTTT. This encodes CASGLMALPDSHSTNEKLFF.

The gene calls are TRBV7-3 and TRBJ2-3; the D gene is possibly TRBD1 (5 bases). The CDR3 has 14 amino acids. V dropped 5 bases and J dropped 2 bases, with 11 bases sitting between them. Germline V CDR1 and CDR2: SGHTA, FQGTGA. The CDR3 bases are TGTGCCAGCAGCCCAGGGCTTACCACAGATACGCAGTATTTT. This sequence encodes CASSPGLTTDTQYF.

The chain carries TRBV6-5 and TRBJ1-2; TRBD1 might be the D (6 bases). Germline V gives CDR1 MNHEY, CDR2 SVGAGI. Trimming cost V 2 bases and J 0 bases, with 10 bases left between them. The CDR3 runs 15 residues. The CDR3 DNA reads TGTGCCAGCAGTTACGATACAGGGACTAACTATGGCTACACCTTC. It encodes CASSYDTGTNYGYTF.

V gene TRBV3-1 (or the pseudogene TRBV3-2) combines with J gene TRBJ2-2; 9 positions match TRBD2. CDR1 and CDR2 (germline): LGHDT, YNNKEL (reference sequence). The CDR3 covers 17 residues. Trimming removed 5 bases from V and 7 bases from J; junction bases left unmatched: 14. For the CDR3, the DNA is TGTGCCAGCAGCGGCCTCCGGCGAGCGGGAGGTCACGGGGAGCTGTTTTTT. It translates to CASSGLRRAGGHGELFF.

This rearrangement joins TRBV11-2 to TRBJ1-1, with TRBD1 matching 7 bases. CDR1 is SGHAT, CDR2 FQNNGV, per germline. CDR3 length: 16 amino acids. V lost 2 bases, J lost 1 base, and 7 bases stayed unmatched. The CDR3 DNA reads TGTGCCAGCAGCTTAACAGGGGACCTCGGGAACACTGAAGCTTTCTTT. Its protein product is CASSLTGDLGNTEAFF.

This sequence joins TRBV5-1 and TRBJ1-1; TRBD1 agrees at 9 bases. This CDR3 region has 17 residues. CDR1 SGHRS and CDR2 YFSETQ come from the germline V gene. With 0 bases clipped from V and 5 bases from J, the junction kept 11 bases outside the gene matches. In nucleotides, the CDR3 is TGCGCCAGCAGCTTGGGGCTTGGACAGGGGTTTTCAACTGAAGCTTTCTTT. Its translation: CASSLGLGQGFSTEAFF.

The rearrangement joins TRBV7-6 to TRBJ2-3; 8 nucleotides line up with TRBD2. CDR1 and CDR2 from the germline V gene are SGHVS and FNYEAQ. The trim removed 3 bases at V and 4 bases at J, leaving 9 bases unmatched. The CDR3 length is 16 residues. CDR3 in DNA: TGTGCCAGCAGCTTGGCCCAGCGGGAGATCGCAGATACGCAGTATTTT. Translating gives CASSLAQREIADTQYF.